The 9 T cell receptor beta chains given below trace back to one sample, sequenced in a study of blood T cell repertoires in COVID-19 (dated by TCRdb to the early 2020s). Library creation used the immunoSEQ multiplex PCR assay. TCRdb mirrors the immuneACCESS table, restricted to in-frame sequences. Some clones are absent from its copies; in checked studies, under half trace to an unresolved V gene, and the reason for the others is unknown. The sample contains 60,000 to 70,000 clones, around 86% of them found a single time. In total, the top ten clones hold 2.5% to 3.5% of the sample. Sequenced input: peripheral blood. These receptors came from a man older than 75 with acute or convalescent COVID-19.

The CDR3 sequence: CASSQDSSGRDTQYF. CDR3 DNA sequence: TGTGCCAGCAGCCAAGATTCTAGCGGGAGGGATACGCAGTATTTT. The chain recombines TRBV14 with TRBJ2-3; 11 positions agree with TRBD2. V lost 0 bases and J lost 6; bases outside the gene matches: 2. CDR3 size: 15 residues. Per germline, CDR1 SGHDN and CDR2 FVKESK.

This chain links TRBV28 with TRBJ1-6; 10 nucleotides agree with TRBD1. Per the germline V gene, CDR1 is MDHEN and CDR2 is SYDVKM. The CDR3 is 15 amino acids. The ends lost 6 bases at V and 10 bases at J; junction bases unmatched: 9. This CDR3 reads CASRIKTGGGSPLHF. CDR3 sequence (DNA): TGTGCCAGCAGGATAAAGACAGGGGGCGGGTCACCCCTCCACTTT. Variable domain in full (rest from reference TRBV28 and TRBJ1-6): DVKVTQSSRYLVKRTGEKVFLECVQDMDHENMFWYRQDPGLGLRLIYFSYDVKMKEKGDIPEGYSVSREKKERFSLILESASTNQTSMYLCASRIKTGGGSPLHFGNGTRLTVT.

CDR3 nucleotides: TGCGCCAGCAGCCAAGATCTTCAAGGGGCCGGAGGCTACACCTTC. It translates to CASSQDLQGAGGYTF. V gene TRBV4-1 combines with J gene TRBJ1-2, with D possibly being TRBD1 (5 bases). Between the trimmed V and J ends, which lost 0 bases and 8 bases, there was a span of 16 bases. The germline V gene encodes CDR1 MGHRA and CDR2 YSYEKL. The CDR3 contains 15 residues.

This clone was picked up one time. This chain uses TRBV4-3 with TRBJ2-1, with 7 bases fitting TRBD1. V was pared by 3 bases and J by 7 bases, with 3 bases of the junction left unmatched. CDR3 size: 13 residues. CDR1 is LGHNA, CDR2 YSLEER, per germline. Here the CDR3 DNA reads TGCGCCAGCAGCCATGGACAGGTTAATGAGCAGTTCTTC. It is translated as CASSHGQVNEQFF.

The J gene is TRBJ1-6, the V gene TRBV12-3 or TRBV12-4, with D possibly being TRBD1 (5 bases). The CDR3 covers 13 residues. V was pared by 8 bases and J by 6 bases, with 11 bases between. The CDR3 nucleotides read TGTGCCAGCGCCCGGAGGGGTAATTCACCCCTCCACTTT. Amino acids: CASARRGNSPLHF.

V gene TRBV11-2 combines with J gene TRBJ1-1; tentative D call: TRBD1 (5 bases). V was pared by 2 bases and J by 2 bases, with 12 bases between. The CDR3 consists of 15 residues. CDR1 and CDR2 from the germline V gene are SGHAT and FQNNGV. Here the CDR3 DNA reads TGTGCCAGCAGCTTACCCAGGGTAGGAAACACTGAAGCTTTCTTT. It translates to CASSLPRVGNTEAFF. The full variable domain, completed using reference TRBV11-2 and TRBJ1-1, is EAGVAQSPRYKIIEKRQSVAFWCNPISGHATLYWYQQILGQGPKLLIQFQNNGVVDDSQLPKDRFSAERLKGVDSTLKIQPAKLEDSAVYLCASSLPRVGNTEAFFGQGTRLTVV.

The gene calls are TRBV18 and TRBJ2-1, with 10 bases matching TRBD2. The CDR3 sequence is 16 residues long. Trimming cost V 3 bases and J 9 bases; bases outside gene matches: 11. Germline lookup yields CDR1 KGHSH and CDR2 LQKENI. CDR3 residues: CASSPPGTSVVGEQFF. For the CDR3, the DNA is TGTGCCAGCTCACCCCCCGGGACTAGCGTCGTCGGTGAGCAGTTCTTC.

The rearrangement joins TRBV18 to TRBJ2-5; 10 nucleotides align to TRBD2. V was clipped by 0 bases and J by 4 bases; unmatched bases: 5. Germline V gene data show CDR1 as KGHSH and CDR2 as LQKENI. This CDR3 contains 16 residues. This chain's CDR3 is CASSPPIAGGRETQYF. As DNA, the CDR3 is TGTGCCAGCTCACCACCGATAGCGGGAGGTCGAGAGACCCAGTACTTC.

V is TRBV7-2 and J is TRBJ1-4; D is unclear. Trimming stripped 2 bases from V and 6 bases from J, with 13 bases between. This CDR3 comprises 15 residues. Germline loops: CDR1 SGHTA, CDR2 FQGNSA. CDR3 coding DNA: TGTGCCAGCAGCTTATCCAGGCAGGCAGATGAAAAACTGTTTTTT. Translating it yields CASSLSRQADEKLFF.